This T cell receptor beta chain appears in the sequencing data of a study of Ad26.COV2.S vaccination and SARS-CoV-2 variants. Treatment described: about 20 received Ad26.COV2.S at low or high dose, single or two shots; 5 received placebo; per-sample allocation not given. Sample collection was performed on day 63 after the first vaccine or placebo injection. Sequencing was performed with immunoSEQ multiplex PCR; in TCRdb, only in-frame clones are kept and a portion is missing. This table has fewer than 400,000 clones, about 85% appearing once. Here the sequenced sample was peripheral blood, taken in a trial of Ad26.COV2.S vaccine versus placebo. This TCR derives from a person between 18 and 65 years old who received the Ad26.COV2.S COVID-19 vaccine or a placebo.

CDR3 in amino acids: CASSLEGSANYGYTF. DNA for the CDR3: TGCGCCAGCAGCTTGGAGGGGTCTGCTAACTATGGCTACACCTTC. The chain joins TRBV5-1 to TRBJ1-2; a possible D gene is TRBD1 (5 bases). The CDR3 loop spans 15 amino acids. V lost 0 bases, J lost 0 bases, and 9 bases lay in between. Germline V CDR1 and CDR2: SGHRS, YFSETQ.